This TCR beta chain comes out of a study of T cell responses to AZD1222 COVID-19 vaccine. Sequencing was performed with immunoSEQ multiplex PCR; in TCRdb, only in-frame clones are kept and a portion is missing. Among 150,000 or so clones listed, roughly 91% were seen once. CDR3 length: 12 amino acids. With V trimmed by 6 bases and J by 10 bases, 8 bases remained unmatched. Germline V gives CDR1 MNHEY, CDR2 SVGAGI. On this clone itself: Its antigen is unidentified.

General study points: Just a handful of AZD1222 recipients tested seropositive at baseline. Spike was spanned by vaccine-associated CD4 TCRs, which were dominant at 160-218 and 743-854. Spike-specific TCR breadth and depth rose after two AZD1222 doses.

The sample here was peripheral blood, taken on day 0 of AZD1222 vaccination. This sequence originates from an adult in good health. V gene TRBV6-5 combines with J gene TRBJ2-7; the match to TRBD1 covers 8 bases. The CDR3 spells CASSMTGVDQYF. The CDR3 bases are TGTGCCAGCAGCATGACAGGGGTTGACCAGTACTTC.